A selection of T cell receptor beta chains follows, all from one sample in a study of blood T cell repertoires in COVID-19. TCRdb's table, derived via immunoSEQ multiplex PCR, lists solely in-frame clones and lacks some. The profile shows about half a million clones, roughly 85% of them singletons. Sequencing used peripheral blood. These receptors all stem from a human donor in a cohort sampled during active COVID-19. CDR3s include the opening cysteine and the closing phenylalanine or tryptophan. The size entry is marked missing in some rows and otherwise reads once, few, many or a size class.

clone_size: .; j_call: TRBJ1-2; v_call: TRBV27; cdr3_aa: CASSETGSIGYTF
clone_size: .; j_call: TRBJ1-1; v_call: TRBV28; cdr3_aa: CASTSQGVRTEAFF
clone_size: .; j_call: TRBJ1-2; v_call: TRBV6-5; cdr3_aa: CASSYSPTETRYGYTF
clone_size: .; j_call: TRBJ1-2; v_call: TRBV15; cdr3_aa: CATSSGSGYGYTF
clone_size: .; j_call: TRBJ1-4; v_call: TRBV6-6; cdr3_aa: CASSYSRGQEKLFF
clone_size: .; j_call: TRBJ1-5; v_call: TRBV4-1; cdr3_aa: CASSQEMSLSPQHF
clone_size: .; j_call: TRBJ2-3; v_call: TRBV4-3; cdr3_aa: CASSPREGYWATQYF
clone_size: few; j_call: TRBJ2-2; v_call: TRBV6-4; cdr3_aa: CASSPGTDTGELFF
clone_size: .; j_call: TRBJ1-4; v_call: TRBV6-2/TRBV6-3; cdr3_aa: CASSSWGGQPEKLFF
clone_size: .; j_call: TRBJ1-1; v_call: TRBV6-4; cdr3_aa: CASSFLGGPRGTEAFF
clone_size: once; j_call: TRBJ1-5; v_call: TRBV18; cdr3_aa: CASSAGQENNQPQHF
clone_size: .; j_call: TRBJ1-4; v_call: TRBV28; cdr3_aa: CASSGGSPTWGEKLFF
clone_size: few; j_call: TRBJ1-5; v_call: TRBV19; cdr3_aa: CASSIDSTHPNQPQHF
clone_size: .; j_call: TRBJ2-1; v_call: TRBV19; cdr3_aa: CASSPQLAGKGEQFF
clone_size: .; j_call: TRBJ1-1; v_call: TRBV7-9; cdr3_aa: CASSFPQENTEAFF
clone_size: once; j_call: TRBJ2-3; v_call: TRBV2; cdr3_aa: CASSPGLAGADTQYF
clone_size: .; j_call: TRBJ1-2; v_call: TRBV30; cdr3_aa: CAWSVRGADYGYTF
clone_size: .; j_call: TRBJ2-1; v_call: TRBV4-2; cdr3_aa: CASSQASARERGGQFF
clone_size: .; j_call: TRBJ2-1; v_call: TRBV29-1; cdr3_aa: CSATIMGLAGALKVPEQFF
clone_size: .; j_call: TRBJ2-1; v_call: TRBV28; cdr3_aa: CASSLGTSGLNEQFF
clone_size: once; j_call: TRBJ2-3; v_call: TRBV7-8; cdr3_aa: CASSLVPATDVSTDTQYF
clone_size: .; j_call: TRBJ2-3; v_call: TRBV25-1; cdr3_aa: CASSRDRYTDTQYF
clone_size: .; j_call: TRBJ1-4; v_call: TRBV28; cdr3_aa: CASRFGRVNEKLFF
clone_size: .; j_call: TRBJ2-1; v_call: TRBV7-2; cdr3_aa: CASSLDPASGRVGEQFF
clone_size: few; j_call: TRBJ2-1; v_call: TRBV19; cdr3_aa: CASSSGQGNYNEQFF
clone_size: .; j_call: TRBJ1-2; v_call: TRBV19; cdr3_aa: CATKVTGQINYGYTF
clone_size: .; j_call: TRBJ1-1; v_call: TRBV27; cdr3_aa: CASRGTAGFGHTEAFF
clone_size: once; j_call: TRBJ2-3; v_call: TRBV28; cdr3_aa: CASSSGNTQYF
clone_size: .; j_call: TRBJ2-1; v_call: TRBV27; cdr3_aa: CASRVPGQGSNEQFF
clone_size: .; j_call: TRBJ2-7; v_call: TRBV7-3; cdr3_aa: CASSLMGGSGIYEQYF
clone_size: once; j_call: TRBJ2-3; v_call: TRBV7-3; cdr3_aa: CASSLDSSTDTQYF
clone_size: .; j_call: TRBJ1-2; v_call: TRBV12-3/TRBV12-4; cdr3_aa: CASSLQVGHGYTF
clone_size: once; j_call: TRBJ2-7; v_call: TRBV27; cdr3_aa: CASSLSTGHNYEQYF
clone_size: .; j_call: TRBJ2-7; v_call: TRBV28; cdr3_aa: CASTPGGYEQYF
clone_size: .; j_call: TRBJ1-2; v_call: TRBV19; cdr3_aa: CASSIIRTGESYTF
clone_size: .; j_call: TRBJ2-7; v_call: TRBV19; cdr3_aa: CASMGTTYEQYF
clone_size: .; j_call: TRBJ1-1; v_call: TRBV2; cdr3_aa: CASSGPRGQNTEAFF
clone_size: once; j_call: TRBJ1-3; v_call: TRBV5-6; cdr3_aa: CASSLVPAGSGNTIYF
clone_size: once; j_call: TRBJ2-7; v_call: TRBV5-1; cdr3_aa: CASSSTWVGGSYEQYF
clone_size: few; j_call: TRBJ1-6; v_call: TRBV6-4; cdr3_aa: CASRGQGKNSPLHF
clone_size: .; j_call: TRBJ1-2; v_call: TRBV30; cdr3_aa: CAWSKPNYGYTF
clone_size: .; j_call: TRBJ1-1; v_call: TRBV7-8; cdr3_aa: CASKKAGTGWDTEAFF
clone_size: .; j_call: TRBJ1-2; v_call: TRBV6-2/TRBV6-3; cdr3_aa: CASSDRVYGYTF
clone_size: .; j_call: TRBJ2-1; v_call: TRBV9; cdr3_aa: CASSDRLAGDEQFF
clone_size: .; j_call: TRBJ1-1; v_call: TRBV7-9; cdr3_aa: CASSYFRDRVGTEAFF
clone_size: .; j_call: TRBJ1-5; v_call: TRBV5-6; cdr3_aa: CASSFFLGGGMQPQHF
clone_size: .; j_call: TRBJ2-7; v_call: TRBV20-1; cdr3_aa: CSASRLTGSDYEQYF
clone_size: .; j_call: TRBJ2-1; v_call: TRBV6-2/TRBV6-3; cdr3_aa: CASSLTSGRGFF
clone_size: .; j_call: TRBJ1-1; v_call: TRBV19; cdr3_aa: CASSNRGQLMNTEAFF
clone_size: .; j_call: TRBJ1-2; v_call: TRBV2; cdr3_aa: CASSWGQGDYGYTF
clone_size: few; j_call: TRBJ1-4; v_call: TRBV4-2; cdr3_aa: CASSQASGEKLFF
clone_size: .; j_call: TRBJ1-3; v_call: TRBV6-1; cdr3_aa: CASSDQQGMGNTIYF
clone_size: .; j_call: TRBJ1-5; v_call: TRBV30; cdr3_aa: CAWSALTRNQPQHF
clone_size: once; j_call: TRBJ1-1; v_call: TRBV7-2; cdr3_aa: CASSLVVAGNTEAFF
clone_size: .; j_call: TRBJ2-5; v_call: TRBV6-5; cdr3_aa: CASTYVETQYF
clone_size: .; j_call: TRBJ2-5; v_call: TRBV7-2; cdr3_aa: CASKKAGGSQETQYF
clone_size: .; j_call: TRBJ2-2; v_call: TRBV6-1; cdr3_aa: CASSENSGELFF
clone_size: .; j_call: TRBJ1-2; v_call: TRBV6-5; cdr3_aa: CASRPDRTNYGYTF
clone_size: .; j_call: TRBJ2-7; v_call: TRBV6-5; cdr3_aa: CASSYLRTGGNEQYF
clone_size: once; j_call: TRBJ2-3; v_call: TRBV5-1; cdr3_aa: CASSLGQQSSTDTQYF